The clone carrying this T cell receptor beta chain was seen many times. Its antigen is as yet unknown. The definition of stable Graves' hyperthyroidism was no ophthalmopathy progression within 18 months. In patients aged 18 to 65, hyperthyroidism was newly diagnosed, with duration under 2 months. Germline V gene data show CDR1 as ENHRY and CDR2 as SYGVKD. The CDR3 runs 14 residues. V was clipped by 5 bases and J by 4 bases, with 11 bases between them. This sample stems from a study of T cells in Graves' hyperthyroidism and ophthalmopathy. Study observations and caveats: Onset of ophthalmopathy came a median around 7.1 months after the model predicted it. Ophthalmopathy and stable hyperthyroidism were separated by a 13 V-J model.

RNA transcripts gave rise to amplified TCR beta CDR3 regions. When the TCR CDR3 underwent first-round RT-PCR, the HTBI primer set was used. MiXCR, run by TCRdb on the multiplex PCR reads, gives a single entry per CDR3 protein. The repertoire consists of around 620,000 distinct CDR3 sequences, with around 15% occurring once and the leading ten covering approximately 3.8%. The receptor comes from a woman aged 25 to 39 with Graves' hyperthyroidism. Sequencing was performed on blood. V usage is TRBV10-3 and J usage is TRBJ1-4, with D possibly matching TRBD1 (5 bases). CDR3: CAISSSDSNEKLFF. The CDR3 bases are TGTGCCATCAGTTCTTCCGACAGTAATGAAAAACTGTTTTTT.